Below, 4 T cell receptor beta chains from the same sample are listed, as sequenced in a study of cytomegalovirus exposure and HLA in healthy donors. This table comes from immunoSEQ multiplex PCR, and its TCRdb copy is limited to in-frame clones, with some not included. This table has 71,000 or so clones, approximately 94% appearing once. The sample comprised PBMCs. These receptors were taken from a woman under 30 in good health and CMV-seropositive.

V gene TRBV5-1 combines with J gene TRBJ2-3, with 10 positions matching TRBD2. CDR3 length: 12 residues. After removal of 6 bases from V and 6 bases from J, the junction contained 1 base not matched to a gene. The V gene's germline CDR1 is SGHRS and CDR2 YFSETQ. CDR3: CASTSGGDTQYF. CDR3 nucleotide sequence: TGCGCCAGCACTAGCGGGGGCGATACGCAGTATTTT.

The CDR3 region has the DNA TGTGCCAGCAGCCAAGATGGGGGGACAGGGGGCACTGGAAACACCATATATTTT. Amino acids: CASSQDGGTGGTGNTIYF. The chain joins TRBV4-2 to TRBJ1-3; 12 bases align to TRBD1. This CDR3 contains 18 residues. CDR1 LGHNA and CDR2 YNFKEQ come from the germline V gene. With V trimmed by 0 bases and J by 2 bases, 5 bases remained unmatched.

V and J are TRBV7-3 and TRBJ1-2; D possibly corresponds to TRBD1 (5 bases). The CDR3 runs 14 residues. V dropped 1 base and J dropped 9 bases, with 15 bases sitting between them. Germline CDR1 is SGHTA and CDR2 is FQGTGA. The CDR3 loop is CASSLNAREESYTF. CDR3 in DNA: TGTGCCAGCAGCTTAAATGCCAGGGAAGAGAGCTACACCTTC.

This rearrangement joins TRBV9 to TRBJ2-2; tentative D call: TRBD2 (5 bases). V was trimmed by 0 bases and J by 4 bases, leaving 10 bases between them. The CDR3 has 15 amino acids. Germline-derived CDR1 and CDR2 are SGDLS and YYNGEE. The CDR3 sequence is CASSVGSSFTGELFF. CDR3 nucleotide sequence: TGTGCCAGCAGCGTAGGATCTAGCTTCACCGGGGAGCTGTTTTTT.